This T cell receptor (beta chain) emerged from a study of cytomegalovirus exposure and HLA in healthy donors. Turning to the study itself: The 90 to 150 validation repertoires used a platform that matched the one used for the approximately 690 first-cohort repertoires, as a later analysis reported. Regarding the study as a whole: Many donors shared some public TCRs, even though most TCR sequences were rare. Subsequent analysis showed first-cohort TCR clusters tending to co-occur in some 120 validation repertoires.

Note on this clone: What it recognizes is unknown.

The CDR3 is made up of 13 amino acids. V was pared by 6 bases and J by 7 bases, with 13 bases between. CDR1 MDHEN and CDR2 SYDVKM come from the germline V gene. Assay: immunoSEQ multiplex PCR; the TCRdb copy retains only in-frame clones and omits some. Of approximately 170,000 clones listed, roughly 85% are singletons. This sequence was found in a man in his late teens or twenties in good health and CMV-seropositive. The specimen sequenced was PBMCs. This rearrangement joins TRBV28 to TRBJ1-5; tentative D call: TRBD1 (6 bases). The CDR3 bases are TGTGCCAGCAGGCTACAGGGTACGCAGCCCCAGCATTTT. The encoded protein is CASRLQGTQPQHF.